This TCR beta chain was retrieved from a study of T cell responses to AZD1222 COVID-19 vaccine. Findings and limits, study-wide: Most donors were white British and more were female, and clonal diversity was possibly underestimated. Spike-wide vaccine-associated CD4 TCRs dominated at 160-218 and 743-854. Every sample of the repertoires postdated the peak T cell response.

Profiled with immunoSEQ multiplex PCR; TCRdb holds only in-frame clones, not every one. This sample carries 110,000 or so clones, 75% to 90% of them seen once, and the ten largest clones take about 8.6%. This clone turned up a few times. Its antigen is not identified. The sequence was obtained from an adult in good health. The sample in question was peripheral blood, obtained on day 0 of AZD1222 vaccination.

The CDR3 DNA is TGCGCCAGCAGCTTGGGTGGGACAGGAAGCGGCGAGCAGTACTTC. It codes for CASSLGGTGSGEQYF. The rearrangement uses TRBV5-1 and TRBJ2-7, with 8 bases matching TRBD1. The V gene end was trimmed by 0 bases and the J gene end by 6 bases; junction bases not matched to a gene: 8. Germline V CDR1 and CDR2: SGHRS, YFSETQ. CDR3 length: 15 amino acids.